This T cell receptor beta chain was captured by sequencing in a study of blood T cell repertoires in COVID-19. Study information: PBMCs, B-cell-depleted T cells, or T cells provided the cDNA or gDNA that made up the material.

The germline V gene encodes CDR1 SEHNR and CDR2 FQNEAQ (reference sequence). The J segment lost 4 bases and the V segment lost 4 bases, leaving 7 bases of the junction unmatched. This CDR3 contains 16 residues. The repertoire was sequenced with immunoSEQ multiplex PCR; TCRdb's copy has only in-frame clones and lacks some. This sample carries roughly 100,000 clones, around 73% of them seen once, and the ten largest clones take roughly a tenth. The rearrangement uses TRBV7-9 and TRBJ2-1; 10 positions agree with TRBD2. The TCR originated in a man in his fifties or sixties with active or convalescent COVID-19. Sequences were obtained from peripheral blood. The CDR3 bases are TGTGCCAGCAGCTACCTAGCGGGAGTGCAGTACAATGAGCAGTTCTTC. Protein product: CASSYLAGVQYNEQFF.